Listed here are 27 T cell receptor beta chains from one sample, sequenced in a study of metastatic and nonmetastatic thyroid tumors. Ahead of thyroid surgery, no patient had received treatment of any kind. TCRdb re-clonotyped the PCR reads via MiXCR. Seen here are tens of thousands of clones, about 25% observed once, and the top ten hold less than 9.5%. Sequenced input: blood. The receptors originated from a female donor with papillary thyroid cancer or a benign thyroid nodule (not recorded which). Some clones in this sample may be carry-over from other donors' samples.

The chain couples TRBV5-1 to TRBJ2-3; D is unclear. The V end was cut by 0 bases, the J end by 0 bases, with 14 bases between. From germline, CDR1 is SGHRS and CDR2 YFSETQ. CDR3 size: 17 residues. The CDR3 here is CASSLEVSVTSTDTQYF. The CDR3 DNA is TGCGCCAGCAGCTTGGAGGTGTCGGTGACGAGCACAGATACGCAGTATTTT.

This clone was detected many times. This chain joins TRBV20-1 and TRBJ2-7; 7 bases are a match to TRBD2. The CDR3 has 14 amino acids. Germline V CDR1 and CDR2: DFQATT, SNEGSKA (reference sequence). V dropped 0 bases and J dropped 5; count of bases not matched to a gene: 7. CDR3 protein: CSARDSAAGDEQYF. The CDR3 DNA reads as TGCAGTGCTAGAGATAGCGCGGCGGGGGACGAGCAGTACTTC.

The V call is TRBV19, the J call TRBJ2-5; tentatively, D is TRBD1 (6 bases). Germline V CDR1 and CDR2: LNHDA, SQIVND (reference sequence). V was shortened by 6 bases and J by 4 bases, with 24 bases between the two germline ends. This CDR3 spans 17 amino acids. The CDR3, as DNA: TGTGCCAGTAGCCCCTATACACGACCCACAGGGTCAGAGACCCAGTACTTC. Residues: CASSPYTRPTGSETQYF.

The sample holds many counts of this clone. The chain links TRBV5-1 to TRBJ1-2; D perhaps matches TRBD1 (5 bases). This CDR3 region has 13 residues. Trimming pared 0 bases from V and 7 bases from J, leaving 10 bases between. The V gene's germline CDR1 is SGHRS and CDR2 YFSETQ. CDR3 nucleotide sequence: TGCGCCAGCAGCTTGGAAGGGGCGAGTGGCTACACCTTC. Amino acids: CASSLEGASGYTF.

This clone has ten or more counts. The chain is built from TRBV12-3 or TRBV12-4 and TRBJ2-1; 11 bases map to TRBD2. The CDR3 loop spans 15 amino acids. The V segment lost 6 bases and the J segment 5 bases; nucleotides outside the gene matches: 6. CDR3 coding DNA: TGTGCCAGCAGATCGGGACTAGCGGCCCACAATGAGCAGTTCTTC. Protein: CASRSGLAAHNEQFF.

A note on this clone: The junction departs from germline at one end; a sequencing error may be responsible. The chain recombines TRBV28 with TRBJ1-5; no reliable D call. From germline, CDR1 is MDHEN and CDR2 SYDVKM. The CDR3 runs 13 residues. The CDR3 DNA reads TGTGCCAGCAGCGCAGGAGCAGATCAGCCCCAGCCTTTT. It is translated as CASSAGADQPQPF.

This clone showed up many times. J is TRBJ2-7 and V is TRBV7-2; D uncertain. Germline V gene sequence: CDR1 SGHTA, CDR2 FQGNSA. The V end was cut by 5 bases, the J end by 2 bases, with 13 bases between. This CDR3 is built from 14 residues. The CDR3 DNA is TGTGCCAGCAGCCGAAGTGGTACTGCCTACGAGCAGTACTTC. Its protein product is CASSRSGTAYEQYF.

This clone was recorded many times. The rearrangement uses TRBV5-6 and TRBJ2-1, with 12 bases matching TRBD2. The ends lost 3 bases at V and 3 bases at J; junction bases unmatched: 1. Per germline, CDR1 SGHDT and CDR2 YYEEEE. The CDR3 is 15 residues long. For the CDR3, the DNA is TGTGCCAGCAGCTGGACTAGCGGGGTCTACAATGAGCAGTTCTTC. This sequence encodes CASSWTSGVYNEQFF.

This clone was found many times. The gene calls are TRBV20-1 and TRBJ2-3, with D perhaps TRBD1 or TRBD2 (5 bases each). There are 12 residues in the CDR3. V shed 2 bases and J shed 8 bases, with 11 bases lying between them. Germline values: CDR1 DFQATT, CDR2 SNEGSKA (reference sequence). In DNA form, the CDR3 reads TGCAGTGCTAGATCCGACAGCGGTACGCAGTATTTT. This translates into CSARSDSGTQYF.

The genes are TRBV7-3 and TRBJ1-5; the D is unclear. The V and J ends lost 2 bases and 7 bases respectively, with 15 bases between them. The CDR3 contains 15 residues. The V gene's germline CDR1 is SGHTA and CDR2 FQGTGA. The CDR3 sequence is CASSLDTGFGQPQHF. The CDR3 nucleotides are TGTGCCAGCAGCTTAGATACGGGGTTTGGGCAGCCCCAGCATTTT.

Within the sample, this clone is medium-sized (0.01 to 0.1%). V usage is TRBV7-6 and J usage is TRBJ2-7; D is unresolved. V was pared by 1 base and J by 5 bases, with 18 bases between. This CDR3 region has 16 residues. Germline lookup yields CDR1 SGHVS and CDR2 FNYEAQ. The CDR3 is CASSLDGSWSADEQYF. For the CDR3, the DNA is TGTGCCAGCAGCTTAGACGGATCCTGGAGTGCCGACGAGCAGTACTTC.

There are many counts of this clone. J is TRBJ1-2 and V is TRBV4-2; maybe TRBD1 (6 bases). V shed 3 bases and J shed 2 bases, with 10 bases lying between them. The V gene's germline CDR1 is LGHNA and CDR2 YNFKEQ. The CDR3 is 14 residues long. The CDR3 sequence: CASSHSQGNYGYTF. The CDR3 bases are TGTGCCAGCAGCCATTCCCAGGGGAACTATGGCTACACCTTC.

The chain has TRBV6-5 and TRBJ1-2, with unresolved D. The CDR3 has 12 amino acids. Germline loops: CDR1 MNHEY, CDR2 SVGAGI. V shed 2 bases and J shed 8 bases, with 9 bases lying between them. The CDR3 loop is CASSYEGRGYTF. In nucleotides, the CDR3 is TGTGCCAGCAGTTACGAGGGCCGGGGCTACACCTTC.

This clone has a count of ten or more. The chain combines TRBV11-2 with TRBJ2-1, with TRBD2 as a possible D gene (6 bases). CDR3 length: 14 residues. V was shortened by 7 bases and J by 5 bases, with 15 bases between the two germline ends. Germline values: CDR1 SGHAT, CDR2 FQNNGV. CDR3 bases: TGTGCCAGCACCGAGTTACTAGCTGACAATGAGCAGTTCTTC. It yields the protein CASTELLADNEQFF.

In its sample, this clone was seen many times. The V call is TRBV18, the J call TRBJ2-3; D is undetermined. This CDR3 spans 13 amino acids. Germline loops: CDR1 KGHSH, CDR2 LQKENI. V was shortened by 8 bases and J by 4 bases, with 13 bases between the two germline ends. As DNA, the CDR3 is TGTGCCAGCGCCGGAAACGGCGCAGATACGCAGTATTTT. It codes for CASAGNGADTQYF.

This clone was seen ten or more times. The genes are TRBV4-1 and TRBJ1-5; the D gene is possibly TRBD1 (5 bases). This CDR3 has 15 amino acids. V lost 4 bases, J lost 3 bases, and 13 bases lay in between. Germline V CDR1 and CDR2: MGHRA, YSYEKL. CDR3 in DNA: TGCGCCAGCAGCCTCTCCGTCGGGGCCAATCAGCCCCAGCATTTT. It encodes CASSLSVGANQPQHF.

Details on this clone: The CDR3 carries no conserved terminal phenylalanine or tryptophan, so it likely arises from a read error. Because the CDR3's place on the DNA is in doubt, the DNA is left out and the CDR3 is given as listed by TCRdb. This chain uses TRBV7-8 with TRBJ1-1; the D call of TRBD1 is as the table states it, not checked on the DNA. Germline V gives CDR1 SGHVS, CDR2 FQNEAQ. The CDR3 is 13 amino acids in total, end residues counted. The CDR3: CASSFGGDTEDFY.

A word on this clone: At one boundary the junction diverges from the germline segment, which might be a read error. The gene calls are TRBV9 and TRBJ1-1; tentative D call: TRBD1 (5 bases). The CDR3 totals 12 residues. Germline CDR1 SGDLS, CDR2 YYNGEE. CDR3 in amino acids: CASSVGDTEAFF. In DNA form, the CDR3 reads TGTGCTAGCAGCGTAGGGGACACTGAAGCTTTCTTT.

Worth noting for this clone: At one of its ends the junction is not consistent with the germline gene, which may arise from a read error. This chain connects TRBV20-1 to TRBJ1-2; 8 positions agree with TRBD1. CDR3 length: 16 amino acids. Germline CDR1 reads DFQATT; CDR2 reads SNEGSKA (reference sequence). The CDR3 is CRARPPLGTGTYGYSF. Here the CDR3 DNA reads TGCAGAGCTCGCCCCCCCCTCGGGACAGGAACCTATGGCTACTCCTTC.

This clone was counted only a few times. The chain joins TRBV12-3 or TRBV12-4 to TRBJ2-3; 8 bases align to TRBD2. CDR3 length: 14 amino acids. V shed 7 bases and J 3 bases; nucleotides not matched to a gene: 6. In DNA, the CDR3 is TGTGCCAGCAAAGCGGGAGAGGGGACAGATACGCAGTATTTT. Amino acid sequence: CASKAGEGTDTQYF.

This chain connects TRBV11-3 to TRBJ2-7, with D possibly being TRBD1 (6 bases). There are 12 residues in the CDR3. Germline CDR1 reads SGHNT; CDR2 reads YENEEA. The CDR3 sequence: CARLVQGYEQYF. CDR3 bases: TGTGCAAGGTTGGTACAGGGATACGAGCAGTACTTC.

The chain carries TRBV28 and TRBJ1-6; D is ambiguous. The length of the CDR3 is 15 residues. CDR1 MDHEN and CDR2 SYDVKM come from the germline V gene. V was shortened by 2 bases and J by 5 bases, with 10 bases between the two germline ends. CDR3 sequence reads: CASSLEGFHNSPLHF. The CDR3 coding sequence is TGTGCCAGCAGTTTAGAAGGGTTCCATAATTCACCCCTCCACTTT.

The rearrangement links TRBV5-1 to TRBJ2-7; D ambiguous. The V end lost 0 bases, the J end lost 1 base, and 8 bases lay between the germline ends. Per germline, CDR1 SGHRS and CDR2 YFSETQ. CDR3 size: 14 residues. The CDR3 DNA reads TGCGCCAGCAGCTTGGATAGTGCGTCCTACGAGCAGTACTTC. Translating gives CASSLDSASYEQYF.

The chain combines TRBV20-1 with TRBJ2-7; D may correspond to TRBD1 or TRBD2 (5 bases each). Trimming shortened V by 4 bases and J by 2 bases, and 9 bases separated the two germline ends. The CDR3 contains 12 residues. Germline CDR1 DFQATT, CDR2 SNEGSKA (reference sequence). The CDR3 DNA reads as TGCAGTGCTACTGGGGACCCCTACGAGCAGTACTTC. Its translation is CSATGDPYEQYF.

V and J are TRBV4-2 and TRBJ2-3; 7 bases align to TRBD2. V lost 1 base and J lost 8; bases outside the gene matches: 15. CDR3 length: 17 amino acids. CDR1 and CDR2 (germline): LGHNA, YNFKEQ. The CDR3 region is CASSQGRGGREEGTQYF. In DNA form, the CDR3 reads TGTGCCAGCAGCCAAGGGCGTGGCGGGAGAGAGGAGGGTACGCAGTATTTT.

This chain connects TRBV7-9 to TRBJ2-5, with 9 positions matching TRBD2. CDR1 and CDR2 (germline): SEHNR, FQNEAQ (reference sequence). This CDR3 comprises 15 residues. Trimming cost V 5 bases and J 3 bases; bases outside gene matches: 7. CDR3 nucleotides: TGTGCCAGCAGCCCGACTAGCGGAGGGGAAGAGACCCAGTACTTC. Its translation is CASSPTSGGEETQYF.

This clone was counted many times. CDR3 in amino acids: CASSEGPPRGQPQHF. Here the CDR3 DNA reads TGTGCCAGCAGTGAGGGCCCTCCTCGTGGTCAGCCCCAGCATTTT. The chain has TRBV6-1 and TRBJ1-5; D is unresolved. V was clipped by 3 bases and J by 6 bases, with 15 bases between them. Germline loops: CDR1 MNHNS, CDR2 SASEGT. The CDR3 covers 15 residues.